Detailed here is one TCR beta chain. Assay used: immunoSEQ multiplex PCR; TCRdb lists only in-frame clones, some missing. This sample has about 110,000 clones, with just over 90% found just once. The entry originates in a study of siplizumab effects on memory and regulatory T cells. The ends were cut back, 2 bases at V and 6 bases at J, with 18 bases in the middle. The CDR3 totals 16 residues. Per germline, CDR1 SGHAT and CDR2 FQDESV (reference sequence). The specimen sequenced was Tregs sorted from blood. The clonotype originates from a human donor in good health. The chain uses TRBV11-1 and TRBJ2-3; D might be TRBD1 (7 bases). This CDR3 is CASSLIGGGSGDTQYF. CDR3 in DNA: TGTGCCAGCAGCTTAATCGGAGGGGGCAGCGGCGATACGCAGTATTTT.